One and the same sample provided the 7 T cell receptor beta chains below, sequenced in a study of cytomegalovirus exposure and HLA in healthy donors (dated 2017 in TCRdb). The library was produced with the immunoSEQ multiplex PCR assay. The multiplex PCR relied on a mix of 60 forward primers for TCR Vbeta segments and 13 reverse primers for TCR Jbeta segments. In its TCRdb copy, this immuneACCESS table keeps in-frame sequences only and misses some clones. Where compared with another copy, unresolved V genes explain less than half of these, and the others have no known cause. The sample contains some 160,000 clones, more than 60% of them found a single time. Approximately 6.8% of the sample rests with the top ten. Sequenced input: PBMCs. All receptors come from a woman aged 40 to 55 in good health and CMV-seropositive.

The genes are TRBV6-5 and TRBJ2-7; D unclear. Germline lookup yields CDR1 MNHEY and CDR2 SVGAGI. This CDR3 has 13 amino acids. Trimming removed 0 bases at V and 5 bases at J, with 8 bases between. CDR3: CASSYSDNDEQYF. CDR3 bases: TGTGCCAGCAGTTACTCAGACAACGACGAGCAGTACTTC.

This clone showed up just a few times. The CDR3 DNA sequence: TGTGCCAGCAGCCTGGTGGGACAGGGGGTTCCCGGGGAGCTGTTTTTT. This encodes CASSLVGQGVPGELFF. V is TRBV4-2 and J is TRBJ2-2, with 11 bases fitting TRBD1. Germline CDR1 LGHNA, CDR2 YNFKEQ. There are 16 residues in the CDR3. V gave up 4 bases and J gave up 6 bases; unmatched junction bases: 7.

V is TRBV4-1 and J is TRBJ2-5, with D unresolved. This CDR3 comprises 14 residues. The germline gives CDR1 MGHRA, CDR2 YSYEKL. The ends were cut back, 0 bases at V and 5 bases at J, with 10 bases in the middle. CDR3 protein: CASSQDPQWETQYF. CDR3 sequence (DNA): TGCGCCAGCAGCCAAGATCCCCAGTGGGAGACCCAGTACTTC.

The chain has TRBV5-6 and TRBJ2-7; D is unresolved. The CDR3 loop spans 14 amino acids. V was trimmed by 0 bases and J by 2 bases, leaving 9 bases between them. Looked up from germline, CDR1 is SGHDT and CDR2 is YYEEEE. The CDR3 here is CASSLVGGAYEQYF. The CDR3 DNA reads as TGTGCCAGCAGCTTGGTCGGCGGAGCCTACGAGCAGTACTTC.

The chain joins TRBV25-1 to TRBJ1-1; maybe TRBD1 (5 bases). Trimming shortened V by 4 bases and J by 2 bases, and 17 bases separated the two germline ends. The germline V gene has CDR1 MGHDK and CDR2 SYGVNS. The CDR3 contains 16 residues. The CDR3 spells CASSARGGSGNTEAFF. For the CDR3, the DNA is TGTGCCAGCAGTGCCCGGGGGGGATCTGGAAACACTGAAGCTTTCTTT.

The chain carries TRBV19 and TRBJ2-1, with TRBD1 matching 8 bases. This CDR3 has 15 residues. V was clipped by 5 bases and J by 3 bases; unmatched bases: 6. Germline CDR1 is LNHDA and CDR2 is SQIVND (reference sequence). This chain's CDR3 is CASSVTGADYNEQFF. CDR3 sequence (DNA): TGTGCCAGTAGTGTGACAGGGGCGGACTACAATGAGCAGTTCTTC.

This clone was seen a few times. The DNA for the CDR3 is TGTGCCAGCAGTTACTCCAGTTTGAACACTGAAGCTTTCTTT. Amino acid sequence: CASSYSSLNTEAFF. V is TRBV6-6 and J is TRBJ1-1, with no clear D. Germline V CDR1 and CDR2: MNHNY, SVGAGI (reference sequence). This CDR3 spans 14 amino acids. Trimming took off 0 bases at V and 0 bases at J, with 5 bases between the two ends.